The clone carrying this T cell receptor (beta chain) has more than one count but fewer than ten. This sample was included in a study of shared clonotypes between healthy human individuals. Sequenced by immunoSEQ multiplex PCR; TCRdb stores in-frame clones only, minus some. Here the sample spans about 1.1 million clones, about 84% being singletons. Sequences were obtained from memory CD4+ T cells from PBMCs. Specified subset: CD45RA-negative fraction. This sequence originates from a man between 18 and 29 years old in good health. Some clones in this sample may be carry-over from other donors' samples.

As DNA, the CDR3 is TGTGCCAGCAGCGCTACCACAGGGGGGAACACTGAAGCTTTCTTT. Protein product: CASSATTGGNTEAFF. The chain uses TRBV7-3 and TRBJ1-1; 8 bases are a match to TRBD1. The J segment lost 1 base and the V segment lost 5 bases, leaving 6 bases of the junction unmatched. The CDR3 covers 15 residues. Germline V gene lookup returns CDR1 SGHTA and CDR2 FQGTGA.